This T cell receptor (beta chain) originates from a study of graft-versus-host responses after intestinal transplantation. The graft tissue was processed, and this released both intraepithelial and lamina propria lymphocytes. This CDR3 comprises 15 residues. Trimming cost V 2 bases and J 6 bases; bases outside gene matches: 7. Germline CDR1 and CDR2: SGDLS and YYNGEE. This clone is labeled as large. The sample contains more than one DNA sequence encoding this CDR3. Only in-frame clones appear in the TCRdb table, and some are missing; sequencing was by immunoSEQ multiplex PCR. Here the sample spans 9,000 to 13,000 clones, around three quarters being singletons.

The rearrangement uses TRBV9 and TRBJ2-2; 7 bases are a match to TRBD1. This clonotype originated in a human patient who received an intestinal transplant, so some T cells may come from the graft donor. Sequenced here: ileum tissue, sampled 23 days after intestinal transplant. The CDR3 loop reads CASSVVGGPAGELFF. Here the CDR3 DNA reads TGTGCCAGCAGCGTCGTAGGGGGCCCCGCCGGGGAGCTGTTTTTT.